These T cell receptor beta chains were read from a single sample in a study of T cells in narcolepsy. Profiling relied on immunoSEQ multiplex PCR, and the TCRdb table lists in-frame clones only, not all of them. This table holds over 25,000 clones, more than 65% found once. Sequenced input: memory (CD45RA-) CD4+ T cells from blood. These receptors all come from a human donor in good health. Both conserved end residues are part of each CDR3. The D gene is left open where the match is weak. The listing skips clone size in some rows; elsewhere it reads once, few, many or a size class.

J gene: TRBJ2-7; V gene: TRBV19; clone size: NA; D gene: TRBD2; CDR3 protein: CASRRTSGTYEQYF; CDR3 DNA: TGTGCCAGTAGGAGGACTAGCGGGACTTACGAGCAGTACTTC
J gene: TRBJ1-6; V gene: TRBV18; clone size: NA; D gene: TRBD1; CDR3 protein: CASSPGRRGLSPLHF; CDR3 DNA: TGTGCCAGCTCACCTGGTCGCAGGGGGCTTTCACCCCTCCACTTT
J gene: TRBJ1-1; V gene: TRBV5-4; clone size: NA; D gene: NA; CDR3 protein: CASSAGGRSLNTEAFF; CDR3 DNA: TGTGCCAGCAGTGCGGGGGGGCGCTCCCTGAACACTGAAGCTTTCTTT
J gene: TRBJ1-1; V gene: TRBV5-1; clone size: NA; D gene: NA; CDR3 protein: CASSSPGRTEAFF; CDR3 DNA: TGCGCCAGCAGCTCGCCGGGGAGGACTGAAGCTTTCTTT
J gene: TRBJ1-4; V gene: TRBV28; clone size: NA; D gene: NA; CDR3 protein: CASSLGQPNEKLFF; CDR3 DNA: TGTGCCAGCAGTTTGGGGCAGCCTAATGAAAAACTGTTTTTT
J gene: TRBJ2-1; V gene: TRBV5-1; clone size: once; D gene: TRBD1; CDR3 protein: CASSYGTGAYNEQFF; CDR3 DNA: TGCGCCAGCAGCTACGGGACAGGAGCATACAATGAGCAGTTCTTC
J gene: TRBJ2-2; V gene: TRBV19; clone size: NA; D gene: NA; CDR3 protein: CASSPSTVTGELFF; CDR3 DNA: TGTGCCAGTAGTCCCTCGACGGTCACCGGGGAGCTGTTTTTT
J gene: TRBJ1-1; V gene: TRBV28; clone size: NA; D gene: NA; CDR3 protein: CASSSRGGNTEAFF; CDR3 DNA: TGTGCCAGCAGTTCCCGAGGGGGGAACACTGAAGCTTTCTTT
J gene: TRBJ2-5; V gene: TRBV5-1; clone size: once; D gene: NA; CDR3 protein: CASSESETQYF; CDR3 DNA: TGCGCCAGCAGCGAAAGCGAGACCCAGTACTTC
J gene: TRBJ2-2; V gene: TRBV7-7; clone size: NA; D gene: TRBD1; CDR3 protein: CASSRDRGVGELFF; CDR3 DNA: TGTGCCAGCAGCCGAGACAGGGGAGTGGGGGAGCTGTTTTTT
J gene: TRBJ2-3; V gene: TRBV19; clone size: NA; D gene: TRBD2; CDR3 protein: CASKTSGTDTQYF; CDR3 DNA: TGTGCCAGCAAGACTAGCGGCACAGATACGCAGTATTTT
J gene: TRBJ2-1; V gene: TRBV5-1; clone size: NA; D gene: TRBD2; CDR3 protein: CASSLVLAGGGTDEQFF; CDR3 DNA: TGCGCCAGCAGCCTCGTACTAGCGGGAGGGGGGACGGATGAGCAGTTCTTC
J gene: TRBJ2-2; V gene: TRBV25-1; clone size: NA; D gene: NA; CDR3 protein: CASSYTGELFF; CDR3 DNA: TGTGCCAGCAGTTACACCGGGGAGCTGTTTTTT
J gene: TRBJ1-2; V gene: TRBV6-5; clone size: NA; D gene: TRBD1; CDR3 protein: CASSSTGQAYGYTF; CDR3 DNA: TGTGCCAGCAGTTCGACAGGGCAGGCCTATGGCTACACCTTC
J gene: TRBJ2-7; V gene: TRBV4-1; clone size: NA; D gene: NA; CDR3 protein: CASSQDRPGTGSYEQYF; CDR3 DNA: TGCGCCAGCAGCCAAGATCGGCCGGGTACGGGCTCCTACGAGCAGTACTTC
J gene: TRBJ2-5; V gene: TRBV11-1; clone size: once; D gene: NA; CDR3 protein: CASSLHSGQETQYF; CDR3 DNA: TGTGCCAGCAGCCTACATAGCGGTCAAGAGACCCAGTACTTC
J gene: TRBJ2-7; V gene: TRBV4-2; clone size: NA; D gene: NA; CDR3 protein: CASSQEGASSYEQYF; CDR3 DNA: TGTGCCAGCAGCCAAGAGGGGGCCAGCTCCTACGAGCAGTACTTC
J gene: TRBJ1-2; V gene: TRBV21-1; clone size: NA; D gene: NA; CDR3 protein: CASSKAGTGERRETLNYGYTF; CDR3 DNA: TGTGCCAGCAGCAAAGCAGGGACAGGGGAAAGGAGGGAGACCCTTAACTATGGCTACACCTTC
J gene: TRBJ2-7; V gene: TRBV10-2; clone size: NA; D gene: NA; CDR3 protein: CASSLLNYEQYF; CDR3 DNA: TGCGCCAGCAGCCTACTGAACTACGAGCAGTACTTC
J gene: TRBJ1-2; V gene: TRBV4-1; clone size: NA; D gene: TRBD1; CDR3 protein: CASSQPVQGRRDGYTF; CDR3 DNA: TGCGCCAGCAGCCAGCCGGTACAGGGGCGGAGGGATGGCTACACCTTC
J gene: TRBJ2-1; V gene: TRBV5-1; clone size: NA; D gene: NA; CDR3 protein: CASSPMGRNNEQFF; CDR3 DNA: TGCGCCAGCAGCCCAATGGGTCGCAACAATGAGCAGTTCTTC
J gene: TRBJ2-5; V gene: TRBV7-6; clone size: NA; D gene: TRBD2; CDR3 protein: CASSYTGLAGGRETQYF; CDR3 DNA: TGTGCCAGCAGCTATACAGGACTAGCGGGGGGAAGAGAGACCCAGTACTTC
J gene: TRBJ1-2; V gene: TRBV18; clone size: NA; D gene: TRBD1; CDR3 protein: CASSPGQDYGYTF; CDR3 DNA: TGTGCCAGCTCACCAGGACAGGACTATGGCTACACCTTC
J gene: TRBJ2-2; V gene: TRBV19; clone size: NA; D gene: NA; CDR3 protein: CASSIKSGWELFF; CDR3 DNA: TGTGCCAGTAGTATAAAGAGCGGGTGGGAGCTGTTTTTT
J gene: TRBJ2-7; V gene: TRBV29-1; clone size: NA; D gene: TRBD1; CDR3 protein: CSVEARQGYEQYF; CDR3 DNA: TGCAGCGTTGAAGCCCGACAGGGCTACGAGCAGTACTTC
J gene: TRBJ2-7; V gene: TRBV9; clone size: NA; D gene: NA; CDR3 protein: CASSPSQQGSREQYF; CDR3 DNA: TGTGCCAGCAGCCCATCCCAACAGGGTTCGCGGGAGCAGTACTTC
J gene: TRBJ1-2; V gene: TRBV28; clone size: NA; D gene: NA; CDR3 protein: CASSLGSGNYGYTF; CDR3 DNA: TGTGCCAGCAGTTTAGGGTCCGGGAACTATGGCTACACCTTC
J gene: TRBJ2-1; V gene: TRBV19; clone size: NA; D gene: TRBD2; CDR3 protein: CASQLLAGGGNEQFF; CDR3 DNA: TGTGCCAGCCAACTCCTAGCGGGGGGAGGGAATGAGCAGTTCTTC
J gene: TRBJ1-6; V gene: TRBV4-1; clone size: NA; D gene: NA; CDR3 protein: CASSPGTGTYNSPLHF; CDR3 DNA: TGCGCCAGCAGCCCAGGGACGGGAACATATAATTCACCCCTCCACTTT
J gene: TRBJ2-1; V gene: TRBV29-1; clone size: NA; D gene: TRBD2; CDR3 protein: CSANLRTSYLNEQFF; CDR3 DNA: TGCAGCGCAAACCTTCGGACTAGTTACTTGAATGAGCAGTTCTTC
J gene: TRBJ2-5; V gene: TRBV2; clone size: NA; D gene: NA; CDR3 protein: CASTPGRLQETQYF; CDR3 DNA: TGTGCCAGCACCCCGGGAAGGCTACAAGAGACCCAGTACTTC
J gene: TRBJ2-5; V gene: TRBV10-1; clone size: NA; D gene: TRBD1; CDR3 protein: CASTNLTGQGAPLETQYF; CDR3 DNA: TGCGCCAGCACCAACTTGACAGGGCAGGGGGCGCCTTTGGAGACCCAGTACTTC
J gene: TRBJ1-4; V gene: TRBV2; clone size: NA; D gene: TRBD1; CDR3 protein: CASRDRGVTNEKLFF; CDR3 DNA: TGTGCCAGCCGGGACAGGGGCGTAACTAATGAAAAACTGTTTTTT
J gene: TRBJ2-7; V gene: TRBV6-1; clone size: NA; D gene: NA; CDR3 protein: CASMAQNYYEQYF; CDR3 DNA: TGTGCCAGCATGGCACAAAACTACTACGAGCAGTACTTC
J gene: TRBJ2-1; V gene: TRBV5-6; clone size: NA; D gene: TRBD1; CDR3 protein: CASSSVTGLYNEQFF; CDR3 DNA: TGTGCCAGCAGCTCTGTGACAGGGCTTTACAATGAGCAGTTCTTC
J gene: TRBJ2-2; V gene: TRBV11-1; clone size: NA; D gene: TRBD1; CDR3 protein: CASSPYGQGVYTGELFF; CDR3 DNA: TGTGCCAGCAGCCCGTATGGACAGGGGGTTTACACCGGGGAGCTGTTTTTT
J gene: TRBJ2-3; V gene: TRBV27; clone size: NA; D gene: NA; CDR3 protein: CASSFPSTDTQYF; CDR3 DNA: TGTGCCAGCAGTTTCCCCAGCACAGATACGCAGTATTTT
J gene: TRBJ2-5; V gene: TRBV6-1; clone size: NA; D gene: NA; CDR3 protein: CASSPGWGGEQYF; CDR3 DNA: TGTGCCAGCAGTCCGGGGTGGGGCGGGGAGCAGTACTTC
J gene: TRBJ2-7; V gene: TRBV7-2; clone size: NA; D gene: TRBD1; CDR3 protein: CASSLVRTGVSEQYF; CDR3 DNA: TGTGCCAGCAGCTTAGTCAGGACAGGGGTGAGCGAGCAGTACTTC
J gene: TRBJ2-7; V gene: TRBV28; clone size: NA; D gene: TRBD1; CDR3 protein: CASSSTGTGGLGEQYF; CDR3 DNA: TGTGCCAGCAGCTCAACAGGGACAGGGGGGTTAGGCGAGCAGTACTTC
J gene: TRBJ1-1; V gene: TRBV5-1; clone size: NA; D gene: TRBD1; CDR3 protein: CASSDTGGTTEAFF; CDR3 DNA: TGCGCCAGCAGCGACACAGGGGGTACCACTGAAGCTTTCTTT
J gene: TRBJ2-1; V gene: TRBV13; clone size: once; D gene: NA; CDR3 protein: CASSLVGIARADNEQFF; CDR3 DNA: TGTGCCAGCAGCTTAGTGGGGATTGCGCGTGCGGACAATGAGCAGTTCTTC
J gene: TRBJ2-5; V gene: TRBV7-3; clone size: NA; D gene: NA; CDR3 protein: CASSPGTRRQETQYF; CDR3 DNA: TGTGCCAGCAGCCCCGGGACCCGGCGCCAAGAGACCCAGTACTTC
J gene: TRBJ1-3; V gene: TRBV4-1; clone size: NA; D gene: NA; CDR3 protein: CASSQPRQRNSGNTIYF; CDR3 DNA: TGCGCCAGCAGCCAACCAAGACAGCGAAACTCTGGAAACACCATATATTTT
J gene: TRBJ2-5; V gene: TRBV5-4; clone size: NA; D gene: TRBD2; CDR3 protein: CASSSLAGGETQYF; CDR3 DNA: TGTGCCAGCAGTTCACTAGCGGGGGGAGAGACCCAGTACTTC